This is a list of T cell receptor beta chains from one sample in a study of CD8 T cells in ankylosing spondylitis. TCRdb used MiXCR to reprocess the 5' RACE reads, holding one entry per CDR3 protein. The sample carries some 330,000 distinct CDR3 sequences, roughly 8% recorded once. The material sequenced was blood, either unsorted or a sorted T cell fraction (not recorded which). The receptors here all came from a male donor with ankylosing spondylitis. The CDR3 runs from the conserved cysteine through the conserved F or W. A D gene is named only where the DNA matches it firmly. Clone sizes are given selectively: once, few, many, or a class where the clone is expanded.

DNA	CDR3	V	D	size	J
TGTGCCAGCAGCTTAGAGGGACAGGGAACTGAAGCTTTCTTT	CASSLEGQGTEAFF	TRBV7-2	TRBD1	.	TRBJ1-1
TGTGCCAGCAGTGGAGTACAAGAGACCCAGTACTTC	CASSGVQETQYF	TRBV2	.	few	TRBJ2-5
TGTGCCAGCAGTGGGTCTGGTTGGACCTCATCCTACAATGAGCAGTTCTTC	CASSGSGWTSSYNEQFF	TRBV12-3/TRBV12-4	.	many	TRBJ2-1
TGTGCCAGCAGCAGACAGGGGGCGGATATTCAGTACTTC	CASSRQGADIQYF	TRBV7-2	TRBD1	many	TRBJ2-4
TGTGCCAGCAGACTTAGCCAGAGCGGAAAACTGTTTTTT	CASRLSQSGKLFF	TRBV6-2/TRBV6-3	.	.	TRBJ1-4
TGCGCCAGCAGCCGAAGTGGGAGGATTGCAGAGACCCAGTACTTC	CASSRSGRIAETQYF	TRBV5-1	.	.	TRBJ2-5
TGCGCCAGCAGCGTGACAGGGCACAACGGGGAGCTGTTTTTT	CASSVTGHNGELFF	TRBV5-1	TRBD1	many	TRBJ2-2
TGTGCCAGCAGCTCCGGACAGGGGTATGTCAATGAGCAGTTCTTC	CASSSGQGYVNEQFF	TRBV7-2	TRBD1	few	TRBJ2-1
TGTGCCAGCAGTTCGCCAGGCGCTACGCAAGAGACCCAGTACTTC	CASSSPGATQETQYF	TRBV28	.	many	TRBJ2-5
TGTGCCAGCTACGACCCGACAGCGAGCTCCTACAATGAGCAGTTCTTC	CASYDPTASSYNEQFF	TRBV6-1	.	.	TRBJ2-1
TGTGCCAGCAGCCAAGATGTCGGAACCGCCGAAAAACTGTTTTTT	CASSQDVGTAEKLFF	TRBV4-2	.	many	TRBJ1-4
TGCGCCAGCAGCTCGGGACTAGCGGGAGCGAATGAGCAGTTCTTC	CASSSGLAGANEQFF	TRBV5-1	TRBD2	.	TRBJ2-1
TGTGCCAGCAGCCAGGGACGTTATGGCTACACCTTC	CASSQGRYGYTF	TRBV12-3/TRBV12-4	.	few	TRBJ1-2
TGTGCCAGCAGCCAAGGTCGGGAATGGAATTCACCCCTCCACTTT	CASSQGREWNSPLHF	TRBV3-1	.	few	TRBJ1-6
TGTGCCACCATCCCAGGGACAGCCATCTTTAATGAAAAACTGTTTTTT	CATIPGTAIFNEKLFF	TRBV28	TRBD1	.	TRBJ1-4
TGTGCCAGCAGTTACACTGGGGTAAGTGGCCAGCCCCAGCATTTT	CASSYTGVSGQPQHF	TRBV6-2/TRBV6-3	.	few	TRBJ1-5
TGCAGCGTCGAAGGGGGCACTCGGGGCTATGGCTACACCTTC	CSVEGGTRGYGYTF	TRBV29-1	TRBD1	.	TRBJ1-2
TGTGCCAGTCTAGCGACCCTCACAGATACGCAGTATTTT	CASLATLTDTQYF	TRBV28	.	many	TRBJ2-3
TGTGCCAGCAGCTTGTTTACAGCGATCAATGAGCAGTTCTTC	CASSLFTAINEQFF	TRBV5-5	.	few	TRBJ2-1
TGTGCCAGCAGTTTATCCAAGGGCGCAGGGACGAATGGCTACACCTTC	CASSLSKGAGTNGYTF	TRBV27	.	.	TRBJ1-2
TGCAGTGCTAGAGATCAGGGTGTAAATCAGCCCCAGCATTTT	CSARDQGVNQPQHF	TRBV20-1	.	many	TRBJ1-5
TGTGCCAGCAGTTCCCTTGTAGCGGGAGTTGGGGATACGCAGTATTTT	CASSSLVAGVGDTQYF	TRBV12-3/TRBV12-4	TRBD2	many	TRBJ2-3
TGCAGCGTCCACTCCGGGACAGGGGGTTACAATGAGCAGTTCTTC	CSVHSGTGGYNEQFF	TRBV29-1	TRBD1	many	TRBJ2-1
TGCAGTGCGGCTTCGGGGCGGGCGGAGTGGGATGGCTACACCTTC	CSAASGRAEWDGYTF	TRBV20-1	.	.	TRBJ1-2
TGTGCCAGCAGCCACGTGGGAGCCGGATTTCAGACGCAGTATTTT	CASSHVGAGFQTQYF	TRBV3-1	.	many	TRBJ2-3
TGCAGTGCTAGAGGGGGAATAGGGAACACAGATACGCAGTATTTT	CSARGGIGNTDTQYF	TRBV20-1	.	few	TRBJ2-3
TGCAGTGCGCCGGGACAGGCTAAACTGTTTTTT	CSAPGQAKLFF	TRBV20-1	TRBD1	few	TRBJ1-4
TGTGCCAGCATGGGGGGGGGAAACATTCAGTACTTC	CASMGGGNIQYF	TRBV28	TRBD2	.	TRBJ2-4
TGCGCCAGCAGCCAAGGCCCACAGGAGAACTATGGCTACACCTTC	CASSQGPQENYGYTF	TRBV4-3	.	few	TRBJ1-2
TGTGCCAGCAGCTTAAACCACTATGGCTACACCTTC	CASSLNHYGYTF	TRBV13	.	few	TRBJ1-2
TGCGCCAGCGGAACTAGGCAGGGTCGCACTGAAGCTTTCTTT	CASGTRQGRTEAFF	TRBV5-1	.	few	TRBJ1-1
TGCAGTGCTATACCTTCAGAATCGGCTGAAAAACTGTTTTTT	CSAIPSESAEKLFF	TRBV20-1	.	few	TRBJ1-4
TGCGCCAGCAGCCGGGAGGGACTAGCGGCCGCCCAAGGGACCCAGTACTTC	CASSREGLAAAQGTQYF	TRBV5-1	TRBD2	.	TRBJ2-5